These 26 T cell receptor beta chains share one sample of origin, sequenced in a study of blood T cell repertoires in COVID-19. Profiling relied on immunoSEQ multiplex PCR, and the TCRdb table lists in-frame clones only, not all of them. The sample has over 130,000 clones, over 60% seen once. The specimen was peripheral blood. The receptors shown here come from a woman in her forties or fifties with active or convalescent COVID-19.

The rearrangement joins TRBV7-2 to TRBJ1-3, with 8 bases fitting TRBD1. The V and J ends lost 9 bases and 7 bases, in that order; junction bases with no gene match: 17. The CDR3 consists of 16 residues. From germline, CDR1 is SGHTA and CDR2 FQGNSA. The CDR3 region has the DNA TGTGCCAGTAAAGAGACAGGGGAACGGTCACGGAACACCATATATTTT. Its protein is CASKETGERSRNTIYF.

The chain links TRBV18 to TRBJ1-1; D gene unclear. The CDR3 spans 16 residues. Per the germline V gene, CDR1 is KGHSH and CDR2 is LQKENI. V lost 0 bases, J lost 0 bases, and 11 bases lay in between. In nucleotides, the CDR3 is TGTGCCAGCTCACCACCGGGTATCGGGGTGAACACTGAAGCTTTCTTT. Amino acid sequence: CASSPPGIGVNTEAFF.

This rearrangement joins TRBV7-8 to TRBJ1-2; weak D call: TRBD1 (5 bases). V lost 1 base and J 4 bases, leaving 16 bases between the germline ends. The germline gives CDR1 SGHVS, CDR2 FQNEAQ. CDR3 length equals 16 residues. The CDR3 DNA follows: TGTGCCAGCAGCTTAGTCGGGGGACTGTACCTCTATGGCTACACCTTC. Amino acid sequence: CASSLVGGLYLYGYTF.

The chain couples TRBV4-2 to TRBJ2-2; possible D gene TRBD2, 5 bases. Germline V gene sequence: CDR1 LGHNA, CDR2 YNFKEQ. The length of the CDR3 is 13 residues. Trimming pared 0 bases from V and 15 bases from J, leaving 14 bases between. The CDR3 here is CASSQEVRGKVFF. CDR3 bases: TGTGCCAGCAGCCAAGAAGTACGGGGAAAGGTGTTTTTT.

In this sample, this clone turned up a few times. The V and J genes are TRBV11-2 and TRBJ1-5; 9 bases match TRBD1. Germline loops: CDR1 SGHAT, CDR2 FQNNGV. V lost 0 bases, J lost 4 bases, and 10 bases stayed unmatched. The CDR3 covers 18 residues. Here the CDR3 DNA reads TGTGCCAGCAGCTTAGATCATCGGGACAGGGTCTGGAATCAGCCCCAGCATTTT. This sequence encodes CASSLDHRDRVWNQPQHF.

J is TRBJ2-7 and V is TRBV15; TRBD1 matches at 11 bases. J was trimmed by 7 bases and V by 3 bases; bases with no gene match: 5. The germline CDR1 and CDR2 sequences are LNHNV and YYDKDF (reference sequence). The CDR3 loop spans 14 amino acids. The CDR3 loop is CATSRDRGLGEQYF. CDR3 nucleotide sequence: TGTGCCACCAGCAGGGACAGGGGGCTGGGAGAGCAGTACTTC.

The rearrangement joins TRBV2 to TRBJ1-6; a weak D match, TRBD1 (5 bases). The CDR3 has 16 amino acids. The germline gives CDR1 SNHLY, CDR2 FYNNEI. V was trimmed by 4 bases and J by 0 bases, leaving 10 bases between them. In nucleotides, the CDR3 is TGTGCCAGCAGTGGGGGACTGAGCTCCTATAATTCACCCCTCCACTTT. Protein product: CASSGGLSSYNSPLHF. The variable domain in full, with the rest retrieved from reference TRBV2 and TRBJ1-6, is EPEVTQTPSHQVTQMGQEVILRCVPISNHLYFYWYRQILGQKVEFLVSFYNNEISEKSEIFDDQFSVERPDGSNFTLKIRSTKLEDSAMYFCASSGGLSSYNSPLHFGNGTRLTVT.

This clone came up once. V and J are TRBV6-6 and TRBJ2-1, with 10 bases fitting TRBD1. Germline V gene data show CDR1 as MNHNY and CDR2 as SVGAGI (reference sequence). There are 15 residues in the CDR3. After removal of 2 bases from V and 6 bases from J, the junction contained 4 bases not matched to a gene. CDR3 residues: CASSYPGTGANEQFF. The CDR3 bases are TGTGCCAGCAGTTACCCCGGGACAGGGGCCAATGAGCAGTTCTTC.

The CDR3 loop is CASSPLRSGEQYF. CDR3 coding DNA: TGTGCCAGCAGCCCCCTGAGATCGGGGGAGCAGTACTTC. The V gene is TRBV7-8, the J gene TRBJ2-7; weak D call: TRBD2 (5 bases). Per the germline V gene, CDR1 is SGHVS and CDR2 is FQNEAQ. With 5 bases removed from V and 7 bases from J, the gap between germline ends came to 15 bases. This CDR3 has 13 amino acids. The entire variable domain, with the rest obtained from reference TRBV7-8 and TRBJ2-7, is as follows: GAGVSQSPRYKVAKRGQDVALRCDPISGHVSLFWYQQALGQGPEFLTYFQNEAQLDKSGLPSDRFFAERPEGSVSTLKIQRTQQEDSAVYLCASSPLRSGEQYFGPGTRLTVT.

This chain joins TRBV29-1 and TRBJ1-2; 9 bases map to TRBD1. This CDR3 comprises 14 residues. The germline V gene has CDR1 SQVTM and CDR2 ANQGSEA. J gave up 3 bases and V 6 bases, and 8 bases lay outside the gene matches. In nucleotides, the CDR3 is TGCAGCGTCGCCGGGACAGGGCGGGACTATGGCTACACCTTC. Translation: CSVAGTGRDYGYTF.

The CDR3 DNA reads as TGTGCCAGCAGCCCCCGGAGGGACAGAGACACTGAAGCTTTCTTT. It is translated as CASSPRRDRDTEAFF. The J gene is TRBJ1-1, the V gene TRBV7-9, with 7 nucleotides matching TRBD1. The CDR3 covers 15 residues. The germline gives CDR1 SEHNR, CDR2 FQNEAQ (reference sequence). J lost 3 bases, V lost 5 bases, and 9 bases had no gene match.

This chain uses TRBV30 with TRBJ1-1, with 7 bases identical to TRBD1. V dropped 1 base and J dropped 5; count of bases not matched to a gene: 7. From germline, CDR1 is GTSNPN and CDR2 SVGIG (reference sequence). The CDR3 totals 14 residues. This CDR3 is CAWSGLTGLTEAFF. The CDR3 nucleotides are TGTGCCTGGAGTGGGTTGACAGGGTTGACTGAAGCTTTCTTT.

V usage is TRBV2 and J usage is TRBJ2-1; 8 bases map to TRBD1. J was trimmed by 0 bases and V by 5 bases; bases with no gene match: 6. Germline assignment: CDR1 SNHLY and CDR2 FYNNEI. CDR3 length equals 16 residues. The CDR3 loop is CASSRQGLSSYNEQFF. In nucleotides, the CDR3 is TGTGCCAGCAGTAGACAGGGGTTAAGCTCCTACAATGAGCAGTTCTTC.

The chain uses TRBV7-2 and TRBJ2-1, with TRBD2 as a possible D gene (6 bases). V lost 3 bases, J lost 2 bases, and 14 bases lay in between. In germline, CDR1 is SGHTA, CDR2 FQGNSA. The CDR3 is 16 amino acids. The CDR3 reads CASSFSSVGAYNEQFF. Written as DNA, the CDR3 is TGTGCCAGCAGCTTCTCTAGCGTCGGAGCCTACAATGAGCAGTTCTTC.

This sequence joins TRBV7-6 and TRBJ1-1; D is perhaps TRBD1 (5 bases). The CDR3 extends over 16 amino acids. The V end was cut by 0 bases, the J end by 10 bases, with 21 bases between. Germline values: CDR1 SGHVS, CDR2 FNYEAQ. The CDR3 is CASSLAVIGQGIPAFF. For the CDR3, the DNA is TGTGCCAGCAGCTTAGCAGTAATTGGGCAGGGTATTCCAGCTTTCTTT.

This clone was seen a few times. For the CDR3, the DNA is TGTGCCAGCAGCCCCACAGGTTTTAACGGGGATACGCAGTATTTT. This sequence encodes CASSPTGFNGDTQYF. The chain uses TRBV2 and TRBJ2-3; D is possibly TRBD1 (5 bases). V lost 6 bases, J lost 6 bases, and 19 bases lay in between. This CDR3 is built from 15 residues. The germline gives CDR1 SNHLY, CDR2 FYNNEI.

The gene calls are TRBV6-2 or TRBV6-3 and TRBJ2-1, with 11 nucleotides matching TRBD2. The V gene's germline CDR1 is MNHEY and CDR2 SVGEGT. This CDR3 is 17 amino acids long. With V trimmed by 4 bases and J by 4 bases, 9 bases remained unmatched. The CDR3 DNA is TGTGCCAGCAGTTCCCTGACTAGCGGGATGGTGTACAATGAGCAGTTCTTC. This translates into CASSSLTSGMVYNEQFF.

The rearrangement uses TRBV6-5 and TRBJ1-6; D is undetermined. Germline-derived CDR1 and CDR2 are MNHEY and SVGAGI. V dropped 5 bases and J dropped 5 bases, with 10 bases sitting between them. The CDR3 contains 14 residues. The CDR3 DNA reads TGTGCCAGCAGTACGAGTATAGATAATTCACCCCTCCACTTT. Translated, it gives CASSTSIDNSPLHF.

This clone was seen only once. The chain links TRBV6-2 or TRBV6-3 to TRBJ1-5; no firm D call. Per the germline V gene, CDR1 is MNHEY and CDR2 is SVGEGT. This CDR3 spans 15 amino acids. Trimming removed 2 bases from V and 3 bases from J, with 11 bases in between. CDR3 in amino acids: CASSYRSALNQPQHF. For the CDR3, the DNA is TGTGCCAGCAGTTACAGGTCAGCGCTCAATCAGCCCCAGCATTTT.

J is TRBJ1-1 and V is TRBV7-9; D gene unclear. Germline V gene data show CDR1 as SEHNR and CDR2 as FQNEAQ (reference sequence). Trimming stripped 6 bases from V and 1 base from J, with 12 bases between. The CDR3 consists of 14 residues. The CDR3 bases are TGTGCCAGCAGTACGACTCAGACGAACACTGAAGCTTTCTTT. This gives the protein CASSTTQTNTEAFF.

The gene calls are TRBV5-5 and TRBJ2-5; TRBD1 matches at 7 bases. The V segment lost 3 bases and the J segment 4 bases; nucleotides outside the gene matches: 6. The CDR3 sequence is 14 residues long. Per the germline V gene, CDR1 is SGHKS and CDR2 is YYEKEE (reference sequence). The CDR3 loop is CASSSPTGSETQYF. The CDR3 DNA sequence: TGTGCCAGCAGCTCGCCGACAGGGTCAGAGACCCAGTACTTC.

The CDR3 is CASSWTSGGFSYEQYF. As DNA, the CDR3 is TGTGCCAGCAGCTGGACTAGCGGGGGCTTCTCCTACGAGCAGTACTTC. The chain uses TRBV11-2 and TRBJ2-7, with TRBD2 matching over 13 bases. Trimming at V came to 4 bases and at J to 0 bases, leaving 3 bases not matched to a gene. The CDR3 spans 16 residues. Germline loops: CDR1 SGHAT, CDR2 FQNNGV.

This clone was seen a handful of times. This CDR3 is also generated by other DNA sequences in the sample. In DNA form, the CDR3 reads TGTGCCAGCAGCGTAGTACCCGGTACGAACACCGGGGAGCTGTTTTTT. The encoded protein is CASSVVPGTNTGELFF. The V call is TRBV9, the J call TRBJ2-2; D is unresolved. This CDR3 comprises 16 residues. The germline V gene encodes CDR1 SGDLS and CDR2 YYNGEE. The V and J ends lost 0 bases and 0 bases respectively, with 9 bases between them.

This clone showed up just a few times. Written as DNA, the CDR3 is TGTGCCAGCAGCTTAGGGCCGGGACAGGGCGTCTATGGCTACACCTTC. It specifies CASSLGPGQGVYGYTF. V gene TRBV7-2 combines with J gene TRBJ1-2; the match to TRBD1 covers 9 bases. From germline, CDR1 is SGHTA and CDR2 FQGNSA. With 1 base clipped from V and 4 bases from J, the junction kept 7 bases outside the gene matches. This CDR3 comprises 16 residues.

This chain joins TRBV18 and TRBJ1-2, with D unresolved. Trimming took 6 bases from V and 3 from J, leaving 17 bases between them. CDR3 size: 15 residues. Per the germline V gene, CDR1 is KGHSH and CDR2 is LQKENI. The CDR3 DNA reads TGTGCCAGCTCTACCACGGAGGGTTACTACTATGGCTACACCTTC. Residues: CASSTTEGYYYGYTF.

This clone was counted a few times. V usage is TRBV19 and J usage is TRBJ1-5; D may be TRBD1 (6 bases). Trimming took 5 bases from V and 4 from J, leaving 15 bases between them. The CDR3 extends over 15 amino acids. The germline CDR1 and CDR2 sequences are LNHDA and SQIVND (reference sequence). The CDR3 reads CASSASRDTNQPQHF. The CDR3 DNA is TGTGCCAGTAGTGCATCCCGGGACACGAATCAGCCCCAGCATTTT. Using reference TRBV19 and TRBJ1-5 for the parts outside the CDR3, the full variable domain is DGGITQSPKYLFRKEGQNVTLSCEQNLNHDAMYWYRQDPGQGLRLIYYSQIVNDFQKGDIAEGYSVSREKKESFPLTVTSAQKNPTAFYLCASSASRDTNQPQHFGDGTRLSIL.